This T cell receptor beta chain was found in a study of memory CD4+ T cells and cytomegalovirus serostatus. The sort gate was single viable CD3+CD4+CD8-CD45RO+ cells for memory CD4+ T cells. The protocol was immunoSEQ multiplex PCR, while the TCRdb copy is restricted to in-frame clones and leaves out a portion. The sample gives over 45,000 clones, 82% of which show up once; approximately 0.43% is in the top ten. The CDR3 is made up of 15 amino acids. Germline CDR1 is SGHTA and CDR2 is FQGTGA. The trim removed 6 bases at V and 3 bases at J, leaving 4 bases unmatched. This clone was seen more than once but under ten times.

Material: memory CD4+ T cells from blood. This sequence was found in an adult in good health and CMV-seronegative. This rearrangement joins TRBV7-3 to TRBJ2-6, with TRBD2 matching 8 bases. CDR3 coding DNA: TGTGCCAGCAGTCCGGGGGGGAGTGGGGCCAACGTCCTGACTTTC. Amino acids: CASSPGGSGANVLTF. Variable domain in full (rest from reference TRBV7-3 and TRBJ2-6): GAGVSQTPSNKVTEKGKYVELRCDPISGHTALYWYRQSLGQGPEFLIYFQGTGAADDSGLPNDRFFAVRPEGSVSTLKIQRTERGDSAVYLCASSPGGSGANVLTFGAGSRLTVL.